The TCR beta chain under discussion was sequenced for a study of post-analysis software for immune sequencing data. Whole-study findings and limits: Compared with controls, patients had more of about five TRBV segments, including TRBV5-6, TRBV5-1 and TRBV20-1.

Carried by the TCR beta cDNA libraries were unique molecular identifiers. TCRdb used MiXCR to reprocess the PCR reads, holding one entry per CDR3 protein. The sample holds about 500,000 distinct CDR3 sequences, around 40% seen once. Regarding this clonotype: Its antigen remains unknown.

The germline V gene encodes CDR1 KGHDR and CDR2 SFDVKD. This CDR3 is 16 amino acids long. The trim removed 3 bases at V and 4 bases at J, leaving 4 bases unmatched. The receptor was derived from a girl under 18 with multiple sclerosis. The sequencing sample was made of blood. The chain recombines TRBV24-1 with TRBJ2-5; 13 bases are shared with TRBD2. CDR3 DNA: TGTGCCACCAGTGATCCGGGACTAGCGGGAACAGAGACCCAGTACTTC. Amino acids: CATSDPGLAGTETQYF.